Listed here are 8 T cell receptor beta chains from one sample, sequenced in a study of T cell responses to AZD1222 COVID-19 vaccine. The table came from immunoSEQ multiplex PCR; TCRdb's copy has only in-frame clones and leaves some out. This table has roughly 110,000 clones, about nine tenths appearing once. This specimen was peripheral blood, taken on day 0 of AZD1222 vaccination. These receptors originate from an adult in good health.

The chain employs TRBV15 and TRBJ1-5; 9 bases are shared with TRBD1. With V trimmed by 3 bases and J by 6 bases, 3 bases remained unmatched. CDR1 is LNHNV and CDR2 is YYDKDF in the germline V gene (reference sequence). This CDR3 region has 14 residues. The CDR3 nucleotides read TGTGCCACCAGCAGGACAGGGGGGGGTCAGCCCCAGCATTTT. Its protein is CATSRTGGGQPQHF. The full variable domain, in which reference TRBV15 and TRBJ1-5 provide the parts outside the CDR3, is DAMVIQNPRYQVTQFGKPVTLSCSQTLNHNVMYWYQQKSSQAPKLLFHYYDKDFNNEADTPDNFQSRRPNTSFCFLDIRSPGLGDTAMYLCATSRTGGGQPQHFGDGTRLSIL.

Only one count was recorded for this clone. V usage is TRBV19 and J usage is TRBJ2-1, with D tentatively TRBD1 (5 bases). V lost 6 bases, J lost 2 bases, and 17 bases lay in between. Germline V gene sequence: CDR1 LNHDA, CDR2 SQIVND (reference sequence). This CDR3 comprises 16 residues. The CDR3 coding sequence is TGTGCCAGTAGCATCTCTGGGGCTCCACCCTACAATGAGCAGTTCTTC. Translating it yields CASSISGAPPYNEQFF.

V and J are TRBV18 and TRBJ1-6; TRBD1 matches at 9 bases. This CDR3 has 15 amino acids. The germline V gene has CDR1 KGHSH and CDR2 LQKENI. J gave up 8 bases and V 0 bases, and 2 bases lay outside the gene matches. CDR3 in amino acids: CASSPPGQGYSPLHF. Written as DNA, the CDR3 is TGTGCCAGCTCACCACCGGGACAGGGTTATTCACCCCTCCACTTT.

The J gene is TRBJ2-7, the V gene TRBV2; D gene uncertain. Germline CDR1 and CDR2: SNHLY and FYNNEI. The CDR3 runs 11 residues. The V and J ends lost 2 bases and 6 bases respectively, with 5 bases between them. The CDR3 coding sequence is TGTGCCAGCAGTGAAATGGGCGAGCAGTACTTC. This codes for CASSEMGEQYF.

The chain couples TRBV3-1 (or the pseudogene TRBV3-2) to TRBJ2-7; D possibly corresponds to TRBD1 (5 bases). CDR3 length equals 14 residues. Germline values: CDR1 LGHDT, CDR2 YNNKEL (reference sequence). V lost 4 bases, J lost 3 bases, and 13 bases lay in between. The DNA of the CDR3 is TGTGCCAGCAGCCTCGTTGGACACGGCTACGAGCAGTACTTC. Its translation is CASSLVGHGYEQYF.

The V call is TRBV27, the J call TRBJ1-5; a weak D match, TRBD1 (6 bases). This CDR3 contains 12 residues. Trimming pared 6 bases from V and 5 bases from J, leaving 8 bases between. Germline V gene data show CDR1 as MNHEY and CDR2 as SMNVEV (reference sequence). The CDR3 DNA sequence: TGTGCCAGCAGACAGGGATATCAGCCCCAGCATTTT. Amino acids: CASRQGYQPQHF.

The DNA of the CDR3 is TGCGCCAGCAGCCAACGACAGGGTTACGGCTACACCTTC. This codes for CASSQRQGYGYTF. The chain combines TRBV4-1 with TRBJ1-2, with 7 bases lining up with TRBD1. The trim removed 2 bases at V and 8 bases at J, leaving 5 bases unmatched. The CDR3 length is 13 residues. Per germline, CDR1 MGHRA and CDR2 YSYEKL.

The gene calls are TRBV2 and TRBJ1-1, with TRBD1 identical over 9 bases. The germline gives CDR1 SNHLY, CDR2 FYNNEI. The trim removed 4 bases at V and 1 base at J, leaving 1 base unmatched. The CDR3 loop spans 14 amino acids. CDR3: CASSVQGANTEAFF. The CDR3 nucleotides read TGTGCCAGCAGTGTACAGGGGGCGAACACTGAAGCTTTCTTT.